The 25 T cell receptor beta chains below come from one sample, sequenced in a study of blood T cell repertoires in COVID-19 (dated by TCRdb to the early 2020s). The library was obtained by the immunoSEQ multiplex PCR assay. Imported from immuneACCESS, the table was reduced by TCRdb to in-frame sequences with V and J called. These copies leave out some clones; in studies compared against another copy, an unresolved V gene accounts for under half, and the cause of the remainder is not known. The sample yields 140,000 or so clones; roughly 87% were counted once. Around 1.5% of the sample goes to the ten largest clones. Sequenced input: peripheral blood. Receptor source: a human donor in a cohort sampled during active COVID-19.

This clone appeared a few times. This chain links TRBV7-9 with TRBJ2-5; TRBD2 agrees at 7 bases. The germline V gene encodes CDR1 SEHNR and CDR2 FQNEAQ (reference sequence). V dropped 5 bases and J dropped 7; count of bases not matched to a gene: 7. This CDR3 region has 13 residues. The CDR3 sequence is CASSAGVSGTQYF. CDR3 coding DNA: TGTGCCAGCAGCGCGGGGGTGTCAGGGACCCAGTACTTC.

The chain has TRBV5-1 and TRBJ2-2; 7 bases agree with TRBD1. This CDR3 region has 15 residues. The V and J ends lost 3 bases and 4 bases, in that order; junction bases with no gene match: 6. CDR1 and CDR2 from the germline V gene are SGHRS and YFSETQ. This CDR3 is CASSSWDRLTGELFF. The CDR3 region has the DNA TGCGCCAGCAGCTCTTGGGACAGACTCACCGGGGAGCTGTTTTTT.

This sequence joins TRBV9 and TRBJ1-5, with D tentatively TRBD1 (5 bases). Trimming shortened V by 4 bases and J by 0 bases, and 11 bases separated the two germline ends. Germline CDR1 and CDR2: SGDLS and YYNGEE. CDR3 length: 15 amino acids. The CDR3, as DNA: TGTGCCAGCAGCCCGGGGACTTATAGCAATCAGCCCCAGCATTTT. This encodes CASSPGTYSNQPQHF. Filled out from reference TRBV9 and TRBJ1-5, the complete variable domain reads DSGVTQTPKHLITATGQRVTLRCSPRSGDLSVYWYQQSLDQGLQFLIQYYNGEERAKGNILERFSAQQFPDLHSELNLSSLELGDSALYFCASSPGTYSNQPQHFGDGTRLSIL.

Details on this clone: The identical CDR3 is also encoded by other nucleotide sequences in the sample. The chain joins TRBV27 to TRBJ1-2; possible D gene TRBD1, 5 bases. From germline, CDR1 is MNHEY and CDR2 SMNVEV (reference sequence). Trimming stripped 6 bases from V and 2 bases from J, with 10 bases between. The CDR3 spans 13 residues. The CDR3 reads CASSFSGNYGYTF. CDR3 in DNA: TGTGCCAGCAGCTTTTCAGGGAACTATGGCTACACCTTC.

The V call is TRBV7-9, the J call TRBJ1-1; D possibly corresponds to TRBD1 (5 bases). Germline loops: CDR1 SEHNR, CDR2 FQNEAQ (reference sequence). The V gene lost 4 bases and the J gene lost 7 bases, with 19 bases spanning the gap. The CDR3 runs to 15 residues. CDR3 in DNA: TGTGCCAGCAGCTCCCCAGGTGGGGGGGAAGGTGAAGCTTTCTTT. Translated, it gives CASSSPGGGEGEAFF. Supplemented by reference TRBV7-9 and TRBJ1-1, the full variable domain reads DTGVSQNPRHKITKRGQNVTFRCDPISEHNRLYWYRQTLGQGPEFLTYFQNEAQLEKSRLLSDRFSAERPKGSFSTLEIQRTEQGDSAMYLCASSSPGGGEGEAFFGQGTRLTVV.

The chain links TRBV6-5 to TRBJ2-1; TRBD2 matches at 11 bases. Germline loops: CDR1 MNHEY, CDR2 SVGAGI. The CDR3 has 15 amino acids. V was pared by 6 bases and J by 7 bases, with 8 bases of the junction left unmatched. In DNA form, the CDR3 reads TGTGCCAGCAGATATAGCGGGGGGGCCCAGAATGAGCAGTTCTTC. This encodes CASRYSGGAQNEQFF.

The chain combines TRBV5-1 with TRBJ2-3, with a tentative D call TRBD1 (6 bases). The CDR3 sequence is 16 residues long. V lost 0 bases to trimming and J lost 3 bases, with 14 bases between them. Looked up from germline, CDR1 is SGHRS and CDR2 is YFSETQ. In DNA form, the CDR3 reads TGCGCCAGCAGCTTGGTGGCTGACAGGAGAACAGATACGCAGTATTTT. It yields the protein CASSLVADRRTDTQYF.

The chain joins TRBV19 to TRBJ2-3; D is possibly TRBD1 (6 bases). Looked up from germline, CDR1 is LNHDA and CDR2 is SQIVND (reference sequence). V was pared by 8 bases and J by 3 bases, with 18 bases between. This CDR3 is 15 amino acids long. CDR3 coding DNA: TGTGCCAGTGGGCCAACAGGGAGCTCGACAGATACGCAGTATTTT. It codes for CASGPTGSSTDTQYF.

The CDR3 loop reads CASSASGVYGYTF. The CDR3 DNA reads as TGTGCCAGCAGCGCTAGCGGGGTCTATGGCTACACCTTC. This rearrangement joins TRBV7-9 to TRBJ1-2; no reliable D call. CDR1 is SEHNR and CDR2 is FQNEAQ in the germline V gene (reference sequence). The CDR3 has 13 amino acids. V dropped 5 bases and J dropped 4 bases, with 11 bases sitting between them.

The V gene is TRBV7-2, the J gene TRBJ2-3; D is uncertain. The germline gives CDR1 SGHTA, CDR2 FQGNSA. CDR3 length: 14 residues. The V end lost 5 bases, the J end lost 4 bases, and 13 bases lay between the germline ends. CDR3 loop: CASSPSIFADTQYF. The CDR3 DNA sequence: TGTGCCAGCAGCCCCAGTATTTTCGCAGATACGCAGTATTTT.

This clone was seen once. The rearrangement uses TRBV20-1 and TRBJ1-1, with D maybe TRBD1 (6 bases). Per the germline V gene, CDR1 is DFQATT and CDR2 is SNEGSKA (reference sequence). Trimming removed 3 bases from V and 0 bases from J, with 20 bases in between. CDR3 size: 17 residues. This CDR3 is CSASKDSQELMNTEAFF. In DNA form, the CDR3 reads TGCAGTGCTAGTAAGGACAGCCAAGAACTAATGAACACTGAAGCTTTCTTT.

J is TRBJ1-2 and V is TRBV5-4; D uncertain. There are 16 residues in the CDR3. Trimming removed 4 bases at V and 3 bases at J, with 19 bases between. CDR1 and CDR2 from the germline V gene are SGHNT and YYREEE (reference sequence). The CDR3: CASSPPGNKRDYGYTF. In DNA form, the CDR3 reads TGTGCCAGCAGCCCGCCGGGAAATAAGAGGGACTATGGCTACACCTTC.

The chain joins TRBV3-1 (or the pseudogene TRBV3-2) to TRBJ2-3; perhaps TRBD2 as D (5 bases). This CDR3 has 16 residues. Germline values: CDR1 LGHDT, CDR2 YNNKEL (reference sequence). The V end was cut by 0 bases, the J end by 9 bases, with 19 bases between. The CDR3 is CASSQEVLGSQRTQYF. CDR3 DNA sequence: TGTGCCAGCAGCCAAGAAGTGTTGGGTTCGCAGCGGACGCAGTATTTT.

The CDR3 sequence: CASSYGTGGSYEQYF. The CDR3 DNA is TGTGCCAGCAGCTACGGGACAGGGGGCTCCTACGAGCAGTACTTC. V usage is TRBV6-5 and J usage is TRBJ2-7; 11 bases map to TRBD1. The J segment lost 0 bases and the V segment lost 6 bases, leaving 4 bases of the junction unmatched. CDR1 and CDR2 (germline): MNHEY, SVGAGI. This CDR3 region has 15 residues.

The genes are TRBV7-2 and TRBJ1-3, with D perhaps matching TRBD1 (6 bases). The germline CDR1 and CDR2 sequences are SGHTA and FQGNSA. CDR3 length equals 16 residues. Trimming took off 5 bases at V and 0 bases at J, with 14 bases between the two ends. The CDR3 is CASSLDRANSGNTIYF. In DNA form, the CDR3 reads TGTGCCAGCAGCCTGGACAGAGCCAACTCTGGAAACACCATATATTTT. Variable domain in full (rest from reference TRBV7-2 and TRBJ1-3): GAGVSQSPSNKVTEKGKDVELRCDPISGHTALYWYRQSLGQGLEFLIYFQGNSAPDKSGLPSDRFSAERTGGSVSTLTIQRTQQEDSAVYLCASSLDRANSGNTIYFGEGSWLTVV.

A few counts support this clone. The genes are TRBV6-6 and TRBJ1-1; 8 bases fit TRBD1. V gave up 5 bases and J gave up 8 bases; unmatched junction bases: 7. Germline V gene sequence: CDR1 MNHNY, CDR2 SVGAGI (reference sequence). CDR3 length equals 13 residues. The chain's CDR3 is CASSDQGATEAFF. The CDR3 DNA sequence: TGTGCCAGCAGTGACCAGGGGGCCACCGAAGCTTTCTTT.

In DNA form, the CDR3 reads TGTGCCTGGGACAGGGGGCGAGGGGATACGCAGTATTTT. It translates to CAWDRGRGDTQYF. This rearrangement joins TRBV30 to TRBJ2-3; 10 positions match TRBD1. This CDR3 comprises 13 residues. V lost 5 bases to trimming and J lost 6 bases; unmatched junction nucleotides: 5. CDR1 and CDR2 (germline): GTSNPN, SVGIG (reference sequence).

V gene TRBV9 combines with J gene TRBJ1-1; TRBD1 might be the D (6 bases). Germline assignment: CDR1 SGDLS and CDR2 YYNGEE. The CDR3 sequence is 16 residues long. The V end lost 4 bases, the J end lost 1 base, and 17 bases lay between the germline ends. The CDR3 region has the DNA TGTGCCAGCAGCCCACCGTACGGACAGCCGAACACTGAAGCTTTCTTT. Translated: CASSPPYGQPNTEAFF.

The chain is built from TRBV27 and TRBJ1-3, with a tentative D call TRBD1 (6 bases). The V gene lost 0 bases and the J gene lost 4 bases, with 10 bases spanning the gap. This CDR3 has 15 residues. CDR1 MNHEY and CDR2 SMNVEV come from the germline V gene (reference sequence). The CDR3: CASSLSGDNGNTIYF. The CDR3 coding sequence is TGTGCCAGCAGTTTATCAGGGGACAACGGAAACACCATATATTTT.

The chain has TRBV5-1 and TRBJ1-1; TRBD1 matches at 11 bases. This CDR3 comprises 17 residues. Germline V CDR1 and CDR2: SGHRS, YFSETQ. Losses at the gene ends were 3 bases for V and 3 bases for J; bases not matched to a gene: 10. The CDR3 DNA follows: TGCGCCAGCAGCTCCTCAATCCCGGGACAGGGGGACACTGAAGCTTTCTTT. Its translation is CASSSSIPGQGDTEAFF.

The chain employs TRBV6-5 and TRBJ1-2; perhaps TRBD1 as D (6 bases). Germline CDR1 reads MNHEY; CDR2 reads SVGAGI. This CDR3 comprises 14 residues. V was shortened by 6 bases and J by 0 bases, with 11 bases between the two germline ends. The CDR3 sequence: CASSRDITNYGYTF. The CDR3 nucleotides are TGTGCCAGCAGCAGGGACATTACTAACTATGGCTACACCTTC.

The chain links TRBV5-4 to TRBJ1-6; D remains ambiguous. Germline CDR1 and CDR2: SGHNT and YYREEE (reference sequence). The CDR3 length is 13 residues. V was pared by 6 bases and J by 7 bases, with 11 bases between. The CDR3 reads CASKEGPNSPLHF. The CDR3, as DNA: TGTGCCAGCAAGGAGGGTCCAAATTCACCCCTCCACTTT.

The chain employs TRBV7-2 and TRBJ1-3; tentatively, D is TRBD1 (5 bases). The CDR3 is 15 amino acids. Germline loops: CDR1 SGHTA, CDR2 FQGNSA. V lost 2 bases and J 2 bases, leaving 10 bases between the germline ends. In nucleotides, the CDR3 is TGTGCCAGCAGCTTATCGGGGGGAACTGGAAACACCATATATTTT. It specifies CASSLSGGTGNTIYF.

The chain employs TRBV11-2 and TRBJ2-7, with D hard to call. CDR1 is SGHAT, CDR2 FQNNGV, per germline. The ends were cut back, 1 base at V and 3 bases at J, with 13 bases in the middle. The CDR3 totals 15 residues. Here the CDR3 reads CASSLGASTDYEQYF. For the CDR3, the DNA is TGTGCCAGCAGCTTAGGGGCAAGCACGGACTACGAGCAGTACTTC.

The CDR3 DNA reads as TGCAGTGCTAGTAGGGGTAACTATGGCTACACCTTC. Protein sequence: CSASRGNYGYTF. The chain has TRBV20-1 and TRBJ1-2, with D possibly being TRBD1 (5 bases). V lost 3 bases to trimming and J lost 1 base, with 6 bases between them. This CDR3 contains 12 residues. Per the germline V gene, CDR1 is DFQATT and CDR2 is SNEGSKA (reference sequence).